One and the same sample provided the 15 T cell receptor beta chains below, sequenced in a study of T-cell reconstitution after alpha-beta-depleted transplantation in children. Researchers prepared the TCRbeta library using unique molecular identifiers, the study reports. TCRdb re-analysed the PCR reads in MiXCR, keeping a single row per CDR3 protein. The sample records around 100,000 distinct CDR3 sequences, 10% to 13% being singletons. The sequenced sample was PBMCs, obtained before TCRalphabeta/CD19-depleted stem cell transplant. The source is a boy younger than 10 with acute lymphoblastic leukemia, due to receive a stem cell transplant.

The V call is TRBV27, the J call TRBJ2-3; 8 bases line up with TRBD1. Germline CDR1 MNHEY, CDR2 SMNVEV (reference sequence). This CDR3 contains 15 residues. Unmatched junction bases numbered 7, after V lost 2 bases and J lost 6 bases. CDR3 amino acids: CASSLKPRQGDTQYF. CDR3 nucleotides: TGTGCCAGCAGTTTAAAGCCCCGACAGGGGGATACGCAGTATTTT.

This clonotype was detected only a few times. The chain joins TRBV2 to TRBJ2-3, with D possibly being TRBD2 (5 bases). This CDR3 region has 13 residues. The germline CDR1 and CDR2 sequences are SNHLY and FYNNEI. Trimming cost V 7 bases and J 3 bases, with 11 bases left between them. CDR3 sequence reads: CASIKRETDTQYF. Here the CDR3 DNA reads TGTGCCAGCATCAAGAGGGAAACAGATACGCAGTATTTT.

This clonotype was detected ten times or more. The chain recombines TRBV5-1 with TRBJ2-5; D perhaps matches TRBD2 (6 bases). Germline-derived CDR1 and CDR2 are SGHRS and YFSETQ. The CDR3 has 14 residues. V was shortened by 2 bases and J by 5 bases, with 13 bases between the two germline ends. CDR3 bases: TGCGCCAGCAGCTTAAGCGGAGGGGCTGAGACCCAGTACTTC. It codes for CASSLSGGAETQYF.

V and J are TRBV6-1 and TRBJ1-5, with D maybe TRBD1 (6 bases). Germline V lookup: CDR1 MNHNS, CDR2 SASEGT. This CDR3 has 14 residues. V gave up 6 bases and J gave up 1 base, with 10 bases separating them. The CDR3 loop is CASRTGTSNQPQHF. CDR3 DNA: TGTGCCAGCAGAACCGGGACAAGCAATCAGCCCCAGCATTTT.

The rearrangement joins TRBV20-1 to TRBJ1-1, with D perhaps TRBD1 (5 bases). The V gene lost 5 bases and the J gene lost 6 bases, with 13 bases spanning the gap. Germline assignment: CDR1 DFQATT and CDR2 SNEGSKA (reference sequence). The CDR3 spans 12 residues. The CDR3 DNA reads TGCAGTGCTTGGAAACAGGTCCCTGAAGCTTTCTTT. It encodes CSAWKQVPEAFF.

The chain employs TRBV20-1 and TRBJ2-7; TRBD2 agrees at 13 bases. The length of the CDR3 is 14 residues. From germline, CDR1 is DFQATT and CDR2 SNEGSKA (reference sequence). V gave up 6 bases and J gave up 6 bases; unmatched junction bases: 8. The CDR3 sequence is CSANPGLAGSEQYF. In DNA, the CDR3 is TGCAGTGCAAATCCGGGACTAGCGGGATCCGAGCAGTACTTC.

V and J are TRBV7-2 and TRBJ2-7; D is undetermined. Trimming took off 1 base at V and 2 bases at J, with 6 bases between the two ends. The length of the CDR3 is 13 residues. Germline values: CDR1 SGHTA, CDR2 FQGNSA. The CDR3 DNA is TGTGCCAGCAGCTTAGTGTGGGCCTACGAGCAGTACTTC. Its translation is CASSLVWAYEQYF.

This chain links TRBV6-5 with TRBJ2-1; 10 nucleotides agree with TRBD2. The CDR3 contains 14 residues. Trimming removed 4 bases from V and 10 bases from J; junction bases left unmatched: 7. Germline V gene data show CDR1 as MNHEY and CDR2 as SVGAGI. In DNA form, the CDR3 reads TGTGCCAGCAGTTCCCGACTAGCGGGTGGAGAGCAGTTCTTC. Encoded protein: CASSSRLAGGEQFF.

This clonotype was found a few times. The genes are TRBV27 and TRBJ2-1; D is unclear. The CDR3 spans 15 residues. V was shortened by 1 base and J by 1 base, with 8 bases between the two germline ends. Germline values: CDR1 MNHEY, CDR2 SMNVEV (reference sequence). The CDR3 DNA follows: TGTGCCAGCAGTTTATGGAGAGCTTCCTACAATGAGCAGTTCTTC. The encoded protein is CASSLWRASYNEQFF.

This clonotype was seen repeatedly, ten times or more. V usage is TRBV12-3 or TRBV12-4 and J usage is TRBJ2-3, with 12 bases aligning to TRBD2. The CDR3 spans 13 residues. J was trimmed by 6 bases and V by 5 bases; bases with no gene match: 0. DNA of the CDR3: TGTGCCAGCAGTGGGACTAGCGGGGATACGCAGTATTTT. Amino acids: CASSGTSGDTQYF.

This clonotype appeared many times. V usage is TRBV27 and J usage is TRBJ2-5, with a possible D match to TRBD2 (6 bases). Trimming took 3 bases from V and 4 from J, leaving 9 bases between them. This CDR3 contains 13 residues. The germline CDR1 and CDR2 sequences are MNHEY and SMNVEV (reference sequence). The CDR3 DNA reads as TGTGCCAGCAGTTTCGGGGGAGGAGAGACCCAGTACTTC. Residues: CASSFGGGETQYF.

J is TRBJ2-7 and V is TRBV7-9, with D tentatively TRBD2 (5 bases). Trimming left V 3 bases short and J 6 bases short, with 15 bases between. CDR3 length equals 14 residues. Looked up from germline, CDR1 is SEHNR and CDR2 is FQNEAQ (reference sequence). CDR3 bases: TGTGCCAGCAGCTTGGGAGCCGGGTGGGTCGAGCAGTACTTC. Protein product: CASSLGAGWVEQYF.

The chain uses TRBV14 and TRBJ2-7; the match to TRBD1 covers 7 bases. The junction had 10 bases not matched to a gene; V was cut back by 4 bases and J by 4 bases. Germline values: CDR1 SGHDN, CDR2 FVKESK. CDR3 length equals 15 residues. DNA of the CDR3: TGTGCCAGCAGCCGATTCGGGACAGCGAGTTACGAGCAGTACTTC. It encodes CASSRFGTASYEQYF.

The chain joins TRBV28 to TRBJ2-4; TRBD1 matches 11 bases. The CDR3 is made up of 16 amino acids. The germline CDR1 and CDR2 sequences are MDHEN and SYDVKM. With V trimmed by 5 bases and J by 3 bases, 6 bases remained unmatched. The CDR3 spells CASSLRDRGYKNIQYF. CDR3 nucleotides: TGTGCCAGCAGTCTCCGGGACAGGGGGTACAAAAACATTCAGTACTTC.

A few counts support this clonotype. The V and J genes are TRBV20-1 and TRBJ2-1; TRBD2 agrees at 9 bases. Trimming cost V 6 bases and J 8 bases; bases outside gene matches: 14. The CDR3 covers 15 residues. Germline V CDR1 and CDR2: DFQATT, SNEGSKA (reference sequence). CDR3 coding DNA: TGCAGTGCCCTCCCCGGGGCTAGCGGGATACATGAGCAGTTCTTC. Encoded protein: CSALPGASGIHEQFF.